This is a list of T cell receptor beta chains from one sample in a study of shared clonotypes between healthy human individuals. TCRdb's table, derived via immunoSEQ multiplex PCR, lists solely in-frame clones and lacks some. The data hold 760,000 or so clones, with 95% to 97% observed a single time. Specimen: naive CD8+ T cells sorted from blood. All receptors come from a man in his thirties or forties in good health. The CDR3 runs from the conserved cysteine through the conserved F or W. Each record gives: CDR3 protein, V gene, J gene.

CDR3 protein: CASRGTLDTQYF; V gene: TRBV2; J gene: TRBJ2-3
CDR3 protein: CASSYSRTGGETQYF; V gene: TRBV27; J gene: TRBJ2-5
CDR3 protein: CASSLTMGTQGEQYF; V gene: TRBV6-5; J gene: TRBJ2-7
CDR3 protein: CTSSHPSEGVRNQPQHF; V gene: TRBV1; J gene: TRBJ1-5
CDR3 protein: CASSLDQPDTDTQYF; V gene: TRBV5-1; J gene: TRBJ2-3
CDR3 protein: CASSLSRGGNEQYF; V gene: TRBV27; J gene: TRBJ2-7
CDR3 protein: CASSPGTGSYEQYF; V gene: TRBV19; J gene: TRBJ2-7
CDR3 protein: CASSVGDSSGNTIYF; V gene: TRBV9; J gene: TRBJ1-3
CDR3 protein: CASSLGGGYTF; V gene: TRBV7-9; J gene: TRBJ1-2
CDR3 protein: CASSQRGTASSYEQYF; V gene: TRBV4-2; J gene: TRBJ2-7
CDR3 protein: CASSRTQGLKNEQYF; V gene: TRBV5-1; J gene: TRBJ2-7
CDR3 protein: CASSFGHLGGYTF; V gene: TRBV27; J gene: TRBJ1-2
CDR3 protein: CASSTTSARGSEQYF; V gene: TRBV7-9; J gene: TRBJ2-7
CDR3 protein: CASSPHPGGKNIQYF; V gene: TRBV27; J gene: TRBJ2-4
CDR3 protein: CASSVGTGGEQYF; V gene: TRBV9; J gene: TRBJ2-7
CDR3 protein: CATSRTPSGEQETQYF; V gene: TRBV15; J gene: TRBJ2-5
CDR3 protein: CASSGLAGADEQFF; V gene: TRBV6-4; J gene: TRBJ2-1
CDR3 protein: CASSPSRGLGEKLFF; V gene: TRBV28; J gene: TRBJ1-4
CDR3 protein: CASSSPAQGNEQFF; V gene: TRBV7-9; J gene: TRBJ2-1
CDR3 protein: CASSQIAGRSYEQYF; V gene: TRBV27; J gene: TRBJ2-7
CDR3 protein: CASSVHRDTEVNTEAFF; V gene: TRBV19; J gene: TRBJ1-1
CDR3 protein: CAGRTKRSYEQYF; V gene: TRBV21-1; J gene: TRBJ2-7
CDR3 protein: CASSTGIGRGYEQYF; V gene: TRBV7-9; J gene: TRBJ2-7
CDR3 protein: CASSLGRQGVGEQYF; V gene: TRBV11-2; J gene: TRBJ2-7
CDR3 protein: CASRAQGAGETQYF; V gene: TRBV7-2; J gene: TRBJ2-5
CDR3 protein: CASTSLRGGAYEQYF; V gene: TRBV7-9; J gene: TRBJ2-7
CDR3 protein: CASSMSTDTQYF; V gene: TRBV19; J gene: TRBJ2-3
CDR3 protein: CASSPEGSGQYNEQFF; V gene: TRBV7-9; J gene: TRBJ2-1
CDR3 protein: CASSGGQGSQPQHF; V gene: TRBV9; J gene: TRBJ1-5
CDR3 protein: CASSIGGNQPQHF; V gene: TRBV19; J gene: TRBJ1-5
CDR3 protein: CASSPTGATEAFF; V gene: TRBV5-5; J gene: TRBJ1-1
CDR3 protein: CSVVSAPRVSGPSSDYNEQFF; V gene: TRBV29-1; J gene: TRBJ2-1
CDR3 protein: CASSLAATRNQPQHF; V gene: TRBV28; J gene: TRBJ1-5
CDR3 protein: CASSFDRRTGELFF; V gene: TRBV5-1; J gene: TRBJ2-2
CDR3 protein: CASRKGLADTYNEQFF; V gene: TRBV28; J gene: TRBJ2-1
CDR3 protein: CASSTDTQYF; V gene: TRBV5-5; J gene: TRBJ2-3
CDR3 protein: CATGSYTEAFF; V gene: TRBV2; J gene: TRBJ1-1
CDR3 protein: CASSPSLLDEQFF; V gene: TRBV5-6; J gene: TRBJ2-1
CDR3 protein: CASSFRKGYEQYF; V gene: TRBV27; J gene: TRBJ2-7
CDR3 protein: CASSLVDSPGEQYF; V gene: TRBV11-2; J gene: TRBJ2-7